This TCR beta chain was found in a study of blood T cell repertoires in COVID-19. This table comes from immunoSEQ multiplex PCR, and its TCRdb copy is limited to in-frame clones, with some not included. The sample shows approximately 180,000 clones, around 87% of them seen only once. This CDR3 contains 13 residues. Trimming took off 4 bases at V and 3 bases at J, with 11 bases between the two ends. Germline V gene lookup returns CDR1 SGHTS and CDR2 YDEGEE. The sequencing sample was made of peripheral blood. V is TRBV5-8 and J is TRBJ2-7; a possible D gene is TRBD2 (5 bases). The source is a middle-aged man with active or convalescent COVID-19. The DNA for the CDR3 is TGTGCCAGCAGCCCCTCAGGACTCTACGAGCAGTACTTC. Amino acids: CASSPSGLYEQYF.